These T cell receptor beta chains were read from a single sample in a study of T-cell memory formation after mild COVID-19. MiXCR, run by TCRdb on the 5' RACE reads, gives a single entry per CDR3 protein. The repertoire holds around 530,000 distinct CDR3 sequences, with less than 25% as singletons. Sequenced sample: PBMCs or a T cell subset sorted from them (not recorded which). Receptor source: an adult woman who had mild COVID-19 (a few samples of this study predate the infection). Cell type and time point are not known. CDR3s include the opening cysteine and the closing phenylalanine or tryptophan. D genes are given only for firm matches. Expanded clones get a size class; other rows say once, few or many, or leave the size out.

>few|TRBJ2-3|NA|TRBV6-6
CASSPNEAPVPDTQYF
TGTGCCAGCAGCCCTAACGAGGCCCCCGTTCCAGATACGCAGTATTTT
>NA|TRBJ2-2|NA|TRBV10-3
CSISPGGLTGELFF
TGTTCCATCAGCCCCGGGGGATTGACCGGGGAGCTGTTTTTT
>NA|TRBJ1-2|NA|TRBV6-5
CASSYGAETNYGYTF
TGTGCCAGCAGTTATGGGGCAGAGACTAACTATGGCTACACCTTC
>many|TRBJ2-2|NA|TRBV20-1
CSARDAGRDSGELFF
TGCAGTGCTAGAGATGCGGGGCGGGACTCCGGGGAGCTGTTTTTT
>NA|TRBJ1-1|NA|TRBV30
CAWIRTEALF
TGTGCCTGGATTCGCACTGAAGCTTTATTT
>NA|TRBJ2-7|TRBD1|TRBV19
CATRDSLYEQYF
TGTGCCACCCGGGACAGCCTCTACGAGCAGTACTTC
>NA|TRBJ2-3|NA|TRBV13
CASSLGITGTANTDTQYF
TGTGCCAGCAGCTTAGGGATTACCGGGACTGCAAACACAGATACGCAGTATTTT
>few|TRBJ2-6|NA|TRBV4-1
CASSHLRGAGANVLTF
TGCGCCAGCAGCCATCTTAGGGGGGCTGGGGCCAACGTCCTGACTTTC
>NA|TRBJ2-2|NA|TRBV6-2/TRBV6-3
CASTTGALAGPNTGELFF
TGTGCCAGCACTACGGGGGCCCTGGCGGGACCCAACACCGGGGAGCTGTTTTTT
>NA|TRBJ1-1|TRBD1|TRBV14
CASSQLTGQNTEAFF
TGTGCCAGCAGCCAACTGACAGGGCAGAACACTGAAGCTTTCTTT
>few|TRBJ1-1|NA|TRBV7-9
CASSPPLGGIGTEAFF
TGTGCCAGCAGCCCCCCCTTGGGGGGCATCGGCACTGAAGCTTTCTTT
>NA|TRBJ1-5|TRBD1|TRBV20-1
CSARSAGGLSNQPQHF
TGCAGTGCCCGGTCTGCAGGGGGCTTAAGCAATCAGCCCCAGCATTTT
>NA|TRBJ2-3|NA|TRBV2
CASSEWEVHTDTQYF
TGTGCCAGCAGTGAGTGGGAGGTTCACACAGATACGCAGTATTTT
>few|TRBJ2-5|NA|TRBV7-7
CASSPTGPFGETQYF
TGTGCCAGCAGCCCAACAGGGCCCTTTGGAGAGACCCAGTACTTC
>few|TRBJ2-1|TRBD1|TRBV9
CASSKETGAEEQFF
TGTGCCAGCAGCAAAGAAACAGGGGCGGAGGAGCAGTTCTTC
>NA|TRBJ1-4|NA|TRBV6-5
CASSYNYAGEKLFF
TGTGCCAGCAGTTACAATTATGCGGGTGAAAAACTGTTTTTT
>few|TRBJ2-7|NA|TRBV30
CAWSIWGSYEQYF
TGTGCCTGGAGTATATGGGGATCCTACGAGCAGTACTTC
>few|TRBJ1-1|TRBD1|TRBV5-1
CASSLGVRGLGITEAFF
TGCGCCAGCAGCTTGGGAGTCAGGGGGCTTGGGATCACTGAAGCTTTCTTT
>few|TRBJ2-2|TRBD1|TRBV20-1
CSARELDRGGTGELFF
TGCAGTGCTAGAGAACTGGACAGGGGAGGGACCGGGGAGCTGTTTTTT
>few|TRBJ2-1|TRBD2|TRBV19
CASTQVGPGGGDNEQFF
TGTGCCAGTACTCAGGTCGGTCCGGGGGGGGGTGACAATGAGCAGTTCTTC
>NA|TRBJ2-3|NA|TRBV12-5
CASGSTTDTQYF
TGTGCTAGTGGTAGTACCACAGATACGCAGTATTTT
>NA|TRBJ2-5|NA|TRBV6-5
CASSYSWGRETQYF
TGTGCCAGCAGTTACTCGTGGGGGCGAGAGACCCAGTACTTC
>few|TRBJ2-1|TRBD2|TRBV12-3/TRBV12-4
CASSFGGRLPNEQFF
TGTGCCAGCAGTTTCGGCGGGAGGCTCCCCAATGAGCAGTTCTTC
>few|TRBJ2-7|NA|TRBV2
CASSVPRLGYEQYF
TGTGCCAGCAGTGTCCCCAGGTTAGGCTACGAGCAGTACTTC
>NA|TRBJ2-1|NA|TRBV24-1
CATSDSGTHYNEQFF
TGTGCCACCAGTGATTCCGGGACACACTACAATGAGCAGTTCTTC
>few|TRBJ2-2|TRBD2|TRBV7-9
CASSRATSGAQGELFF
TGTGCCAGCAGCCGAGCGACTAGCGGGGCCCAGGGGGAGCTGTTTTTT
>NA|TRBJ1-6|TRBD1|TRBV7-9
CASSKTGTGSGNSPLHF
TGTGCCAGCAGCAAAACAGGGACAGGGTCGGGCAATTCACCCCTCCACTTT
>NA|TRBJ2-6|NA|TRBV20-1
CSARPLPTHSGANVLTF
TGCAGTGCTAGACCTCTGCCCACCCACTCTGGGGCCAACGTCCTGACTTTC
>NA|TRBJ2-5|NA|TRBV19
CASSIILLETQYF
TGTGCCAGTAGTATTATCCTCTTAGAGACCCAGTACTTC
>NA|TRBJ1-4|NA|TRBV4-1
CASSQDPGRNEKLFF
TGCGCCAGCAGCCAAGATCCTGGCAGGAACGAAAAACTGTTTTTT
>NA|TRBJ1-2|TRBD1|TRBV19
CASSPFLGGTGLYGYTF
TGTGCCAGTAGTCCATTCCTAGGTGGGACAGGCCTCTATGGCTACACCTTC
>NA|TRBJ2-1|NA|TRBV7-3
CASSLESGRNEQFF
TGTGCCAGCAGCTTAGAGTCCGGAAGGAATGAGCAGTTCTTC
>NA|TRBJ2-1|NA|TRBV7-9
CASSLASAGRYEQFF
TGTGCCAGCAGCTTAGCTTCGGCAGGGCGCTATGAGCAGTTCTTC
>few|TRBJ2-2|NA|TRBV7-3
CASSLKGGSGELFF
TGTGCCAGCAGCTTAAAGGGGGGATCCGGGGAGCTGTTTTTT
>NA|TRBJ1-2|NA|TRBV10-3
CAISAAGNSQYGYTF
TGTGCCATCAGTGCAGCAGGGAATAGCCAATATGGCTACACCTTC
>NA|TRBJ1-1|NA|TRBV3-1
CASSPPGRNTEAFF
TGTGCCAGCAGCCCCCCCGGACGGAACACTGAAGCTTTCTTT
>NA|TRBJ1-5|TRBD1|TRBV12-3/TRBV12-4
CASRITGGDQPQHF
TGTGCCAGCAGAATAACAGGGGGCGATCAGCCCCAGCATTTT
>NA|TRBJ1-1|NA|TRBV7-9
CASSLRGFTEAFF
TGTGCCAGCAGCTTAAGGGGGTTCACTGAAGCTTTCTTT
>few|TRBJ2-5|NA|TRBV12-3/TRBV12-4
CASSTGDQETQYF
TGTGCCAGCAGTACAGGAGACCAAGAGACCCAGTACTTC
>NA|TRBJ1-2|NA|TRBV6-5
CASSYSDRYGYTF
TGTGCCAGCAGTTACTCAGACCGATATGGCTACACCTTC
>many|TRBJ2-1|TRBD2|TRBV24-1
CATSDTLAGGNNEQFF
TGTGCCACCAGTGACACACTAGCGGGGGGTAACAATGAGCAGTTCTTC
>many|TRBJ2-2|NA|TRBV27
CASSLNGGELFF
TGTGCCAGCAGTTTAAATGGCGGGGAGCTGTTTTTT
>NA|TRBJ1-4|TRBD1|TRBV12-3/TRBV12-4
CASSSAGQGNEKLFF
TGTGCCAGCAGTTCCGCCGGACAGGGGAATGAAAAACTGTTTTTT
>few|TRBJ1-5|NA|TRBV7-2
CASSLNRDNQPQHF
TGTGCCAGCAGCTTAAACAGGGACAATCAGCCCCAGCATTTT
>many|TRBJ1-1|NA|TRBV20-1
CSARNTRGTEAFF
TGCAGTGCTAGAAACACCAGGGGTACTGAAGCTTTCTTT
>few|TRBJ1-1|NA|TRBV20-1
CSASSTVNTEAFF
TGCAGTGCTTCCTCTACAGTGAACACTGAAGCTTTCTTT
>few|TRBJ2-3|TRBD1|TRBV7-6
CASSRNRQGPDTDTQYF
TGTGCCAGCAGCCGAAACCGACAGGGGCCCGACACAGATACGCAGTATTTT